Given below is one T cell receptor (beta chain) in context. Per the authors' pipeline: The authors estimated nucleated cell counts from reference gene primer amplification. Some clones are missing from TCRdb's copy, which holds only in-frame ones; the method was immunoSEQ multiplex PCR. The V and J calls and the clone size are those of that table, but D and trimming were determined from the DNA. There are 150,000 to 200,000 clones in the sample; more than 70% occur only once, and roughly 2.6% lies in the top ten. The data are from a study of blood T cell repertoires in COVID-19. Overall study context: Material from acute and convalescent COVID-19 was sourced from the United States, Italy and Spain. The analysed material was cDNA or gDNA that came from T cells, B-cell-depleted T cells, or PBMCs.

The CDR3 extends over 11 amino acids. Germline lookup yields CDR1 SQVTM and CDR2 ANQGSEA. Trimming shortened V by 3 bases and J by 10 bases, and 10 bases separated the two germline ends. This rearrangement joins TRBV29-1 to TRBJ2-1, with D perhaps TRBD2 (5 bases). The sequence came from a man aged 35-49 years with active or convalescent COVID-19. Sequenced input: peripheral blood. The CDR3 protein is CSVDPGNEQFF. The DNA of the CDR3 is TGCAGCGTTGATCCGGGGAACGAGCAGTTCTTC.